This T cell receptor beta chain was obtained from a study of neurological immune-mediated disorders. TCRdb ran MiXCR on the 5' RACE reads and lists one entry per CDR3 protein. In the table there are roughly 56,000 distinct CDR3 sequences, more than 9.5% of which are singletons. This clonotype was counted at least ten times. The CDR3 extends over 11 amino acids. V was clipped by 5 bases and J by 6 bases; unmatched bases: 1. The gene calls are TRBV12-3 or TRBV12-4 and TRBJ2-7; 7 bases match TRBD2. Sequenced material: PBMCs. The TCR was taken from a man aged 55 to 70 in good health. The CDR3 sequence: CASSGGGEQYF. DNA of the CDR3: TGTGCCAGCAGTGGGGGGGGCGAGCAGTACTTC.